This T cell receptor beta chain was identified in a study of cytotoxic CD8 clonotypes in ibrutinib-treated CLL. With respect to this clone: Its antigen is as yet unknown.

J lost 3 bases, V lost 1 base, and 9 bases had no gene match. The CDR3 has 16 residues. Germline values: CDR1 SQVTM, CDR2 ANQGSEA. Profiled with immunoSEQ multiplex PCR; TCRdb holds only in-frame clones, not every one. The data show 130,000 to 150,000 clones, around 93% seen once. Whole-study results and caveats: Sampling times, which were not matched between the groups, differed between sustained-remission patients and progressing patients.

The J gene is TRBJ2-1, the V gene TRBV29-1, with 7 positions matching TRBD2. The clonotype was recovered from a human donor with chronic lymphocytic leukemia. Specimen: PBMCs, collected after 12 months of ibrutinib treatment. CDR3 loop: CSVEGGSSLYYNEQFF. Written as DNA, the CDR3 is TGCAGCGTTGAAGGCGGGAGCTCTCTATACTACAATGAGCAGTTCTTC.